This TCR beta chain was profiled in a study of regulatory T cells in long-lasting Graves disease (dated by TCRdb to about 2021). For the study in its entirety: Newly diagnosed Graves' disease patients had taken antithyroid drugs for less than 3 months. The study was conducted in China and was registered as a clinical trial. Persistent Graves' disease patients were compared with newly diagnosed Graves' disease patients by peripheral blood TCR sequencing and RNA sequencing. A total of roughly 33 samples underwent TCR sequencing: about 13 from persistent and approximately 20 from newly diagnosed Graves' disease patients.

CDR1 MNHGY and CDR2 SVAAGI were looked up in the germline V gene. From the cysteine up to the phenylalanine, the CDR3 has a length of 15 residues. Only CDR3 DNA is held: 45 bases, read in frame from base 1. The germline ends are 15 bases apart after V is trimmed by 3 bases and J by 5 bases. The sample's time point label, decoded: newly diagnosed GD, antithyroid drugs for less than 3 months. For both TCR sequencing and RNA sequencing, RNA was extracted from PBMCs in TRIzol. The diagnosis of Graves' disease was made according to American Thyroid Association guidelines. Patients for the study were recruited at an endocrinology department in Xi'an, China. Each patient gave about 8.1 milliliters of peripheral blood, collected in an EDTA anticoagulant tube. PBMCs were isolated by Ficoll Paque Plus density gradient separation without further T cell sorting. An Agilent 2100 Bioanalyzer and agarose gel were used to check RNA quality, and a NanoDrop 2000 was used to measure RNA concentration.

The library was made by multiplex PCR. For sequencing, an Illumina HiSeq 4000 was employed. TCR beta libraries were built with iRepertoire HTBI primers and Arm-PCR amplification of CDR3 regions. Gel purification was performed on PCR products prior to sequencing. Per the source publication's procedure: Across samples, fewer than 70 TRBV and 15 or so TRBJ segments were identified and used for gene usage analysis of CDR3 amino acid clonotypes. COPE and FqMerger were used to merge the filtered high-quality paired reads into contigs. BLAST was used to align contigs to IMGT TRBV, TRBD and TRBJ reference genes, with CDR3 defined following IMGT. Clonotypes above 0.1% frequency were classified as highly expanded clones. Repertoire diversity was measured by Shannon entropy, and V-J evenness by the Gini coefficient. A clonotype was considered public if more than one individual shared it. TCRdb reanalyzed the raw reads on its own, using fastp at Q25 for trimming and MiXCR for clone calling, and kept in-frame beta chains. Identical CDR3 proteins give one entry, which carries the most common genes and DNA. These V and J calls originate from TCRdb's pipeline instead of the authors' own analysis. The sample table lists about half a million distinct CDR3 sequences, about 11% of them with a count of one. Almost 9% of the sample comes from the top ten.

What the study reported, not specific to this receptor: Lower TCR Shannon entropy and fewer highly expanded clones were observed in persistent Graves' disease patients than in newly diagnosed patients, which suggested clonal expansion. Persistent disease showed preferential use of TRBV28, TRBJ1-2 and TRBJ2-5, whereas newly diagnosed disease favored TRBV20-1 and TRBJ2-1. Because the primary lesion, thyroid tissue, could not be accessed, the study looked at peripheral blood alone. Sequencing and analysis were restricted to the TCR beta chain. More public clonotypes were shared among persistent patients (2,741) than among newly diagnosed patients (more than 900). As a limitation, the authors acknowledged that the small sample size may reduce accuracy.

This clonotype was seen only a few times. Its cognate antigen has yet to be identified. Within one base of it there is no much larger clone, and no base qualities were kept. These data are also associated with another study on T cells in Graves' hyperthyroidism and ophthalmopathy. Reported in the second study: A patient counted as having stable Graves' hyperthyroidism if no progression to ophthalmopathy occurred over 18 months of follow-up. Hyperthyroidism patients were newly diagnosed, with disease duration under 2 months, and aged 18 to 65 years. Patients with uncontrolled infections, other autoimmune diseases, pregnancy or lactation were excluded. Diagnoses were based on clinical symptoms, serum thyroxine and TRAb, thyroid ultrasound and orbital computed tomography. A first-round RT-PCR of the TCR CDR3 used the HTBI primer set with the Qiagen OneStep RT-PCR kit. Most expanded thyroid clonotypes (frequency above 0.001) were also detected in blood, suggesting blood repertoires may reflect thyroid immune responses. In cross-validation, a model built on a 13 V-J signature told ophthalmopathy apart from stable hyperthyroidism with approximately 90% sensitivity and approximately 81% specificity, and in testing the same model reached 80%/75%. In validation, progression to ophthalmopathy was predicted by the model with 70.59% sensitivity and 72% to 85% specificity, a median of roughly 6 months before onset. A discovery cohort of about 95 patients, about 40 with Graves' ophthalmopathy and more than 55 with stable Graves' hyperthyroidism, was used to find distinguishing TCR V-J signatures. Prospective prediction of ophthalmopathy was tested in an independent validation cohort of approximately 19 hyperthyroidism patients and 17 patients who later progressed to ophthalmopathy. For training and testing, the 100 or so patients in the discovery cohort were randomly divided in a 7:3 ratio. In addition, the study compared T-cell repertoires in thyroid tissue and in blood from several Graves' hyperthyroidism patients. After sampling, hyperthyroidism patients received methimazole starting at 30 mg daily, and ophthalmopathy patients received high-dose intravenous methylprednisolone. Libraries were constructed in a second round of multiplex PCR, after which size selection and purification were performed. Sequencing of the libraries was done on an Illumina HiSeq2000 using paired-end 100 bp reads. Raw data were processed with SOAPnuke, discarding reads with adapters, uncalled bases, mean Phred below 15, or no exact constant-primer or identifier match. COPE v1.2.5 was used to merge the high-quality paired reads, and each unique nucleotide sequence was defined as a clonotype. MiTCR v1.1 was used to align clonotypes to the IMGT TRBV, TRBD and TRBJ reference segments. Analysis was restricted to V-J combinations with a frequency above 0.0001, which covered 99.2% of repertoires. A TCS score was defined as the ratio of F50 (clonal expansion) to E x V (chaos), with BLOSUM62-based TCRdist applied between CDR3 peptides within each V-J. Welch's t-statistics and random forest reduced roughly 540 V-J features to 10 to 15, which were used in a naive Bayes classifier (R e1071). Sample size was not statistically predetermined, and blinding of investigators to group allocation was not performed. TCR Vbeta CDR3 sequencing of roughly 140 peripheral blood samples (roughly 41 ophthalmopathy, roughly 72 hyperthyroidism and around 17 progressor patients) is reported in the paper.

Recombination linked TRBV6-9 to TRBJ2-3; TRBD1 is a possible D gene, resting on 8 matching bases. This clonotype originated in a woman in her twenties or thirties with Graves disease. Donor details come from another sample of the same person, matched by shared clones. The source material was peripheral blood mononuclear cells (PBMCs), sampled at new diagnosis, from a patient treated with antithyroid drugs. The nucleotides are TGTGCCAGCAGTTACTCTAACAGGGGGGGAGATACGCAGTATTTT. It translates to CASSYSNRGGDTQYF.